The clone carrying this T cell receptor (beta chain) was recorded only once. Its antigen is still unknown. The data were produced by immunoSEQ multiplex PCR, yet TCRdb's version contains in-frame clones alone and is incomplete. Among thousands of clones listed, 64% were seen once. This entry comes from a study of CD8 T cell repertoires and HIV-1 epitope variants. Study-level findings and limits: Of roughly nine antigen-specific beta clonotypes, six appeared to cross-react with escape variants.

The CDR3 runs to 16 residues. Trimming took 2 bases from V and 0 from J, leaving 10 bases between them. Germline V gene lookup returns CDR1 MDHEN and CDR2 SYDVKM. The TCR comes from a male donor with HIV. The chain has TRBV28 and TRBJ2-2; no clear D. Material: cultured CD8+ T cells derived from PBMCs. The DNA of the CDR3 is TGTGCCAGCAGTTTACCGACGGTTACGAACACCGGGGAGCTGTTTTTT. This encodes CASSLPTVTNTGELFF.